This T cell receptor beta chain is from a study of control samples from healthy donors and cancer patients. CDR3 length: 17 amino acids. The V gene's germline CDR1 is SGHVS and CDR2 FNYEAQ. V lost 1 base and J lost 4; bases outside the gene matches: 11. Profiling relied on immunoSEQ multiplex PCR, and the TCRdb table lists in-frame clones only, not all of them. The sample contains under 150,000 clones, 89% of which appear only once. This clonotype was obtained from a young man in good health. The sequencing sample was made of blood. The chain employs TRBV7-6 and TRBJ2-5; 8 bases match TRBD2. CDR3 in DNA: TGTGCCAGCAGCTTAGAGGGTTTTAGCGGGGTAGGAGAGACCCAGTACTTC. Protein sequence: CASSLEGFSGVGETQYF.